This is a list of T cell receptor beta chains from one sample in a study of graft-versus-host responses after intestinal transplantation. The protocol was immunoSEQ multiplex PCR, while the TCRdb copy is restricted to in-frame clones and leaves out a portion. The sample includes about 25,000 clones, approximately 94% of them seen just once. The sequencing here drew on PBMCs, taken 156 days after intestinal transplant. The receptors come from a human patient who received an intestinal transplant, so some T cells may come from the graft donor. Both conserved end residues are part of each CDR3. Each record gives: J gene, clone size, D gene, V gene, CDR3 protein, CDR3 DNA. D genes are given only for firm matches. Size tells how often a clone was seen (once, few, many) or the class of an expanded clone, and some rows leave it out.

>TRBJ2-7|NA|NA|TRBV7-6
CASSVRDSSYEQYF
TGTGCCAGCAGCGTCCGGGACTCCTCCTACGAGCAGTACTTC
>TRBJ2-3|NA|NA|TRBV5-1
CASSMGGHTDTQYF
TGCGCCAGCAGTATGGGGGGCCACACAGATACGCAGTATTTT
>TRBJ2-2|NA|NA|TRBV27
CASSREGVLPGELFF
TGTGCCAGCAGCCGCGAAGGGGTCCTTCCCGGGGAGCTGTTTTTT
>TRBJ1-2|NA|NA|TRBV6-5
CASTNGGFYGYTF
TGTGCCAGCACCAACGGAGGTTTTTATGGCTACACCTTC
>TRBJ1-2|NA|NA|TRBV6-1
CASSEPGANYGYTF
TGTGCCAGCAGTGAACCGGGGGCTAACTATGGCTACACCTTC
>TRBJ1-4|NA|NA|TRBV4-2
CASSQVDGASEKLFF
TGTGCCAGCAGCCAAGTCGACGGGGCTAGTGAAAAACTGTTTTTT
>TRBJ2-3|NA|NA|TRBV7-6
CASSLALANTDTQYF
TGTGCCAGCAGCTTAGCGCTAGCGAACACAGATACGCAGTATTTT
>TRBJ2-1|NA|NA|TRBV9
CASAPAGQSYNEQFF
TGTGCCAGCGCTCCCGCGGGGCAGTCCTACAATGAGCAGTTCTTC
>TRBJ1-5|NA|NA|TRBV27
CASSLTAGAVNQPQHF
TGTGCCAGCAGTTTAACAGCAGGGGCGGTCAATCAGCCCCAGCATTTT
>TRBJ2-1|NA|NA|TRBV21-1
CASSKIWGPSYNEQFF
TGTGCCAGCAGCAAAATCTGGGGACCCTCCTACAATGAGCAGTTCTTC
>TRBJ1-5|few|TRBD1|TRBV19
CASSIGWTGTSQPQHF
TGTGCCAGTAGTATAGGGTGGACAGGGACGTCTCAGCCCCAGCATTTT
>TRBJ2-1|NA|TRBD2|TRBV5-4
CATIAGGLYNEQFF
TGTGCCACCATAGCGGGAGGGTTGTACAATGAGCAGTTCTTC
>TRBJ2-2|NA|NA|TRBV2
CASSVPAENPRTGELFF
TGTGCCAGCAGTGTCCCCGCAGAGAACCCCCGAACCGGGGAGCTGTTTTTT
>TRBJ2-3|NA|NA|TRBV10-3
CAISGGASGGTQYF
TGTGCCATCAGTGGGGGGGCCAGCGGCGGGACGCAGTATTTT